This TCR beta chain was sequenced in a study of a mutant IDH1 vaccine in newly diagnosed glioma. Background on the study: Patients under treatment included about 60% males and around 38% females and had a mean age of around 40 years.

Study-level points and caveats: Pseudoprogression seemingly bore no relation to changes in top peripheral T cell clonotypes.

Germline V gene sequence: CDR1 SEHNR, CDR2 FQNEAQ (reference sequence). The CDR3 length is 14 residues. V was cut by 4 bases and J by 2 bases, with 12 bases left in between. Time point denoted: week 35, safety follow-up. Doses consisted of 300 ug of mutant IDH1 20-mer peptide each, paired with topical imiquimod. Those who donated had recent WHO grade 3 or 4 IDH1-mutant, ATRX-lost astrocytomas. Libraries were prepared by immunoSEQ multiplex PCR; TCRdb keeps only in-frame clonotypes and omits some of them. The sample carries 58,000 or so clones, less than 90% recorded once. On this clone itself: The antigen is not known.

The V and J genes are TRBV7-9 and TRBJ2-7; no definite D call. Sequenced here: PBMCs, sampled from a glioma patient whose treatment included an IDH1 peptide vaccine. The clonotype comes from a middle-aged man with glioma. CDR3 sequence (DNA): TGTGCCAGCAGCTCGACTGCTGGGGCCTACGAGCAGTACTTC. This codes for CASSSTAGAYEQYF.